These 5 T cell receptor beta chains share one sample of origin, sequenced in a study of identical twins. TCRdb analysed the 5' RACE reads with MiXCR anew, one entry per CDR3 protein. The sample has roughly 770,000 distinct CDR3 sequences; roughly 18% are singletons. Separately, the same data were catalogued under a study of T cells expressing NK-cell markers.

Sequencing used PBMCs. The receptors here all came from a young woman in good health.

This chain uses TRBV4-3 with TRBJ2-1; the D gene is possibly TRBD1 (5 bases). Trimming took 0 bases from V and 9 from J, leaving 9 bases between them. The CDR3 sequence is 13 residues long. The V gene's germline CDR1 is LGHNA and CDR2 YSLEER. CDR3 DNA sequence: TGCGCCAGCAGCCAAGAAGGGGTAACTGAGCAGTTCTTC. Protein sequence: CASSQEGVTEQFF.

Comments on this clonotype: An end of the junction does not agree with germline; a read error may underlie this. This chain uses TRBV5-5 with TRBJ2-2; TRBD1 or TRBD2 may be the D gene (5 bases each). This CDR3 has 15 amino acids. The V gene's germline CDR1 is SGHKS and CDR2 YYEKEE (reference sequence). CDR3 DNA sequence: TGTGCCAGCAGCCGGGACCGTTGGAACACCGGGGAGCTGTGTTTT. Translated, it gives CASSRDRWNTGELCF.

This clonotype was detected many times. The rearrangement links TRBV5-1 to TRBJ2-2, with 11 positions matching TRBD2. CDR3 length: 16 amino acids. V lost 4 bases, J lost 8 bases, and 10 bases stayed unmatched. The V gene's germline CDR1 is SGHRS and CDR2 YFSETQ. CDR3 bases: TGCGCCAGCAGCGTAACTAGCGGGAGTGCGACAGGGGAGCTGTTTTTT. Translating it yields CASSVTSGSATGELFF.

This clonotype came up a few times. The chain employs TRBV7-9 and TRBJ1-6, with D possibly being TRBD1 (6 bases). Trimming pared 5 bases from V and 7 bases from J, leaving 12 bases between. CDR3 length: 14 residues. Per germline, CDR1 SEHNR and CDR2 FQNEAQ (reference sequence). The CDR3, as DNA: TGTGCCAGCAGCGAGAGGACAGAGAATTCACCCCTCCACTTT. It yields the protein CASSERTENSPLHF.

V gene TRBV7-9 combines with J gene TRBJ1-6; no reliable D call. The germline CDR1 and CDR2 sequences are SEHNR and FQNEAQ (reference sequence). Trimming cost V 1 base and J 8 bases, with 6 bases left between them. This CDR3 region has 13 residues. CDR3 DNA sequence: TGTGCCAGCAGCTTAGTGGTGGATTCACCCCTCCACTTT. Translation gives CASSLVVDSPLHF.